One and the same sample provided the 21 T cell receptor beta chains below, sequenced in a study of response to subunit inactivated influenza vaccine. One entry per CDR3 protein results from TCRdb running MiXCR on the RT-PCR reads. The profile covers 250,000 to 350,000 distinct CDR3 sequences, with roughly 20% appearing a single time and under 13% taken by the ten largest. The sequencing here drew on PBMCs from blood, taken less than 22 months after vaccination. These receptors came from a man aged 50-75 years who received an inactivated influenza vaccine.

This clonotype has only one observation. DNA of the CDR3: TGCAGTGCTCAAACAGGGGGACGAGAGACCCAGTACTTC. Amino acid sequence: CSAQTGGRETQYF. The rearrangement uses TRBV20-1 and TRBJ2-5; TRBD1 matches 8 bases. The germline V gene encodes CDR1 DFQATT and CDR2 SNEGSKA (reference sequence). The CDR3 contains 13 residues. Losses at the gene ends were 5 bases for V and 4 bases for J; bases not matched to a gene: 6.

This clonotype was counted between two and nine times. The CDR3 DNA is TGTGCCAGCAGTGAAGCTGAGGCGGGGAACTATGGCTACACCTTC. Amino acid sequence: CASSEAEAGNYGYTF. The chain joins TRBV6-1 to TRBJ1-2; D is ambiguous. The CDR3 is made up of 15 amino acids. Germline V gene lookup returns CDR1 MNHNS and CDR2 SASEGT. Trimming left V 0 bases short and J 2 bases short, with 10 bases between.

The chain recombines TRBV4-3 with TRBJ2-7; tentative D call: TRBD1 (6 bases). Between the trimmed V and J ends, which lost 1 base and 3 bases, there was a span of 10 bases. Germline values: CDR1 LGHNA, CDR2 YSLEER. CDR3 length: 14 amino acids. This CDR3 reads CASSQGVQGYEQYF. The DNA of the CDR3 is TGCGCCAGCAGCCAAGGGGTACAGGGCTACGAGCAGTACTTC.

This clonotype was counted a few times. The chain has TRBV3-1 and TRBJ1-5; perhaps TRBD1 as D (6 bases). The V gene lost 3 bases and the J gene lost 5 bases, with 8 bases spanning the gap. This CDR3 contains 13 residues. Germline CDR1 LGHDT, CDR2 YNNKEL (reference sequence). The CDR3 sequence is CASSQWTDQPQHF. The CDR3 region has the DNA TGTGCCAGCAGCCAGTGGACAGATCAGCCCCAGCATTTT.

Regarding this clonotype: One end of the junction does not line up with germline, which may come from a read error. This chain connects TRBV20-1 to TRBJ1-2; unclear D gene. Per the germline V gene, CDR1 is DFQATT and CDR2 is SNEGSKA (reference sequence). This CDR3 is 14 amino acids long. The CDR3 here is CSTPPEVSNYCYTF. The DNA for the CDR3 is TGCAGTACACCGCCGGAGGTCTCTAACTATTGCTACACCTTC.

The chain joins TRBV6-2 or TRBV6-3 to TRBJ2-5; 15 bases map to TRBD2. The CDR3 contains 20 residues. With V trimmed by 4 bases and J by 5 bases, 17 bases remained unmatched. From germline, CDR1 is MNHEY and CDR2 SVGEGT. In nucleotides, the CDR3 is TGTGCCAGCAGTTGGGGACTAGCGGGAGGACACTCATACCCCCGGGAGACCCAGTACTTC. Translation gives CASSWGLAGGHSYPRETQYF.

This chain joins TRBV29-1 and TRBJ2-7; TRBD2 matches at 7 bases. This CDR3 contains 12 residues. Germline trimming cut 4 bases from V and 6 bases from J; bases unmatched to any gene: 6. In germline, CDR1 is SQVTM, CDR2 ANQGSEA. The CDR3, as DNA: TGCAGCGTTGCCGGGACGGGGGGCGAGCAGTACTTC. Translation gives CSVAGTGGEQYF.

There are a few counts of this clonotype. The chain joins TRBV29-1 to TRBJ2-1; 7 positions agree with TRBD1. CDR3 size: 12 residues. V shed 7 bases, J shed 9 bases, and the junction held 9 bases outside the gene matches. CDR1 is SQVTM and CDR2 is ANQGSEA in the germline V gene. The chain's CDR3 is CSASLTGVEQFF. The CDR3 DNA reads TGCAGCGCCTCCCTAACAGGGGTTGAGCAGTTCTTC.

Only a few counts were recorded for this clonotype. The V and J genes are TRBV6-2 or TRBV6-3 and TRBJ2-7, with 7 positions matching TRBD1. V was clipped by 5 bases and J by 2 bases; unmatched bases: 9. The CDR3 totals 15 residues. Germline CDR1 is MNHEY and CDR2 is SVGEGT. The CDR3 region has the DNA TGTGCCAGCAGTCTATACAGGGGCGCAGCCTACGAGCAGTACTTC. Its protein is CASSLYRGAAYEQYF.

The chain joins TRBV12-3 or TRBV12-4 to TRBJ1-4, with 7 bases identical to TRBD1. CDR3 length: 13 residues. Unmatched junction bases numbered 6, after V lost 5 bases and J lost 9 bases. The CDR3 is CASSPSGGQKLFF. In DNA form, the CDR3 reads TGTGCCAGCAGTCCCTCAGGGGGGCAAAAACTGTTTTTT.

This clonotype turned up a few times. The CDR3 is CASSYVAGALETQYF. DNA of the CDR3: TGTGCCAGCAGCTACGTAGCGGGAGCACTTGAGACCCAGTACTTC. The chain is built from TRBV7-2 and TRBJ2-5; 9 bases align to TRBD2. Germline loops: CDR1 SGHTA, CDR2 FQGNSA. The CDR3 is 15 residues long. V was pared by 4 bases and J by 5 bases, with 8 bases of the junction left unmatched.

This clonotype was picked up many times. The rearrangement links TRBV11-1 to TRBJ1-6; D possibly corresponds to TRBD1 (5 bases). Germline loops: CDR1 SGHAT, CDR2 FQDESV (reference sequence). V lost 4 bases and J lost 7, with 14 bases in between. The CDR3 length is 15 residues. The CDR3 coding sequence is TGTGCCAGCAGCTCCGCAGGGAGAAGGAATTCACCCCTCCACTTT. It specifies CASSSAGRRNSPLHF.

This clonotype was seen repeatedly, ten times or more. The J gene is TRBJ1-1, the V gene TRBV7-2, with a tentative D call TRBD1 (5 bases). The V gene lost 3 bases and the J gene lost 1 base, with 6 bases spanning the gap. The germline V gene encodes CDR1 SGHTA and CDR2 FQGNSA. The CDR3 is 13 residues long. The CDR3 nucleotides are TGTGCCAGCAGCTTTGGGACGAACACTGAAGCTTTCTTT. Amino acid sequence: CASSFGTNTEAFF.

This clonotype was seen ten or more times. This sequence joins TRBV11-2 and TRBJ1-1; the D gene is possibly TRBD1 (5 bases). Per the germline V gene, CDR1 is SGHAT and CDR2 is FQNNGV. The V and J ends lost 0 bases and 8 bases respectively, with 16 bases between them. The length of the CDR3 is 15 residues. The DNA of the CDR3 is TGTGCCAGCAGCTTAGACCGGTTTGGGGGGATGGAAGCTTTCTTT. Protein: CASSLDRFGGMEAFF.

The chain joins TRBV20-1 to TRBJ2-7, with D possibly TRBD2 on 5 matching bases. The CDR3 length is 16 residues. The V gene lost 2 bases and the J gene lost 0 bases, with 17 bases spanning the gap. Germline loops: CDR1 DFQATT, CDR2 SNEGSKA (reference sequence). CDR3 region: CSARFLGLLSSYEQYF. CDR3 bases: TGCAGTGCTAGATTCCTAGGACTGCTGAGCTCCTACGAGCAGTACTTC.

V is TRBV25-1 and J is TRBJ2-6, with a weak D call TRBD2 (6 bases). In germline, CDR1 is MGHDK, CDR2 SYGVNS. This CDR3 is 17 amino acids long. Trimming left V 4 bases short and J 0 bases short, with 13 bases between. The CDR3 DNA reads TGTGCCAGCAGTGTCCCGGGACTCATCTCTGGGGCCAACGTCCTGACTTTC. As protein: CASSVPGLISGANVLTF.

This clonotype was seen a few times. The V call is TRBV7-2, the J call TRBJ1-5, with a possible D match to TRBD1 (5 bases). Germline CDR1 and CDR2: SGHTA and FQGNSA. V was cut by 4 bases and J by 3 bases, with 16 bases left in between. This CDR3 region has 16 residues. Here the CDR3 reads CASSYPGTGLNQPQHF. Here the CDR3 DNA reads TGTGCCAGCAGCTACCCCGGGACGGGTCTCAATCAGCCCCAGCATTTT.

This clonotype came up a few times. J is TRBJ1-5 and V is TRBV15; D not certain. V lost 1 base and J lost 4, with 5 bases in between. This CDR3 is built from 13 residues. Per germline, CDR1 LNHNV and CDR2 YYDKDF (reference sequence). CDR3 DNA sequence: TGTGCCACCAGCAGAGTGGTGAATCAGCCCCAGCATTTT. Its translation: CATSRVVNQPQHF.

In this sample, this clonotype turned up a few times. J is TRBJ2-5 and V is TRBV12-3 or TRBV12-4; TRBD1 agrees at 8 bases. V shed 7 bases and J 2 bases; nucleotides not matched to a gene: 12. The CDR3 runs to 16 residues. The CDR3 here is CASNPFGTGTQETQYF. As DNA, the CDR3 is TGTGCCAGCAATCCTTTTGGGACAGGTACACAAGAGACCCAGTACTTC.

CDR3 in amino acids: CASSFFGFGDEQFF. In DNA, the CDR3 is TGTGCCAGCAGTTTTTTTGGGTTTGGTGATGAGCAGTTCTTC. This sequence joins TRBV12-3 or TRBV12-4 and TRBJ2-1; no clear D. This CDR3 has 14 amino acids. V was clipped by 3 bases and J by 8 bases, with 14 bases between them.

The chain joins TRBV20-1 to TRBJ1-1; no clear D gene. CDR1 is DFQATT, CDR2 SNEGSKA, per germline (reference sequence). There are 13 residues in the CDR3. The V end was cut by 0 bases, the J end by 4 bases, with 9 bases between. CDR3 sequence: CSARDAVGTEAFF. In DNA form, the CDR3 reads TGCAGTGCTAGAGATGCGGTGGGCACTGAAGCTTTCTTT.